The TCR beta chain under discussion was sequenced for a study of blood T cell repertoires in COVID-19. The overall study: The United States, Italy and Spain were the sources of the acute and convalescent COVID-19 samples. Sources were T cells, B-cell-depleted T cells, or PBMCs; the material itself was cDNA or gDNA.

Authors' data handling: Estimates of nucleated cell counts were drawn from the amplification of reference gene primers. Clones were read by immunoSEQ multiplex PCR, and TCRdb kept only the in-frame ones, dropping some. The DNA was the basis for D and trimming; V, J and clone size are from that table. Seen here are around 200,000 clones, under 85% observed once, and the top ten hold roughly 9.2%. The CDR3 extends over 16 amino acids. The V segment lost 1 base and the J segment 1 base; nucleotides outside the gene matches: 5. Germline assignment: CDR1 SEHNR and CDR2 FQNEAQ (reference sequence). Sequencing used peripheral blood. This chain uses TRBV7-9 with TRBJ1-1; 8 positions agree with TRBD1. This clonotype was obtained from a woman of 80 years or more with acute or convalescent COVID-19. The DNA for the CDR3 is TGTGCCAGCAGCTTAGGCCTCGGACAGGGGAACACTGAAGCTTTCTTT. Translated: CASSLGLGQGNTEAFF.